This TCR beta chain was identified in a study of response to subunit inactivated influenza vaccine. General observations from the study: With each seasonal influenza vaccination, the authors suggested, few new T cells are recruited.

TCRdb reprocessed the RT-PCR reads with MiXCR, giving one entry per CDR3 protein. This sample has about 500,000 distinct CDR3 sequences, with 10% to 15% found just once. This clonotype was seen many times. Its specificity is not known. Germline loops: CDR1 MNHEY, CDR2 SVGEGT. The ends lost 2 bases at V and 4 bases at J; junction bases unmatched: 6. The CDR3 covers 15 residues. This chain joins TRBV6-2 or TRBV6-3 and TRBJ1-1; 8 nucleotides match TRBD1. The clonotype originates from a man aged 50-60 years who received an inactivated influenza vaccine. Sequencing used PBMCs from blood, obtained 45 days after vaccination. The CDR3 nucleotides are TGTGCCAGCAGTTACCCCACAGGGGGTCTCACTGAAGCTTTCTTT. This sequence encodes CASSYPTGGLTEAFF.